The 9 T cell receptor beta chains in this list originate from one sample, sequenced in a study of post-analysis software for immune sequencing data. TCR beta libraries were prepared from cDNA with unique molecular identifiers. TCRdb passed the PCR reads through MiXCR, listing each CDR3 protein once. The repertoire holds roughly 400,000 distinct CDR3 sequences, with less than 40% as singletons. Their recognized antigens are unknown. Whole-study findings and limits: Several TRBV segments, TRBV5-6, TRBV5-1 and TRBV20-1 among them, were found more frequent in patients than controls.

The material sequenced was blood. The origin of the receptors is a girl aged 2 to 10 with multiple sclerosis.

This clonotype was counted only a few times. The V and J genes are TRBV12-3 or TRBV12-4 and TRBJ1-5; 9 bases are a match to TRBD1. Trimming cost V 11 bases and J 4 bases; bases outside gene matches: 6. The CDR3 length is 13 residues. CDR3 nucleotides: TGTGCCGTAGGACAGGGGAGAAATCAGCCCCAGCATTTT. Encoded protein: CAVGQGRNQPQHF.

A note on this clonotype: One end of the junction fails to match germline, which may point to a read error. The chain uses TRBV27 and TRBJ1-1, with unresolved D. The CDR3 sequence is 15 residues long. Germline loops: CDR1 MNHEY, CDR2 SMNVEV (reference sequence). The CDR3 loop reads CASSISRRMNTEAFF. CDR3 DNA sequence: TGTGCCAGCAGTATATCGAGGCGAATGAACACTGAAGCTTTCTTT.

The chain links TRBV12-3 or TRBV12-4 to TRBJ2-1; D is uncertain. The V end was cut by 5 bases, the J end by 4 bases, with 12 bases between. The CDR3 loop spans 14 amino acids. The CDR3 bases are TGTGCCAGCAGTCCTAGTGCTTTTTACAATGAGCAGTTCTTC. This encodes CASSPSAFYNEQFF.

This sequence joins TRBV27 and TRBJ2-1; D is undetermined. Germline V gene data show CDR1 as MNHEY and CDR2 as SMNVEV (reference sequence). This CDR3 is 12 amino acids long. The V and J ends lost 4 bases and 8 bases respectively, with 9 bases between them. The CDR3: CASSYLDHEQFF. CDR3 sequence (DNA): TGTGCCAGCAGTTATCTGGACCATGAGCAGTTCTTC.

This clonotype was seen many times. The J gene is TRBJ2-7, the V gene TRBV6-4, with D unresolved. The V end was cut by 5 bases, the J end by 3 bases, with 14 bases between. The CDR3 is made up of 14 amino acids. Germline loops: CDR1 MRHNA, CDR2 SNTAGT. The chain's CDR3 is CASSRRNSRYEQYF. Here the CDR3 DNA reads TGTGCCAGCAGTCGTCGTAATTCTCGCTACGAGCAGTACTTC.

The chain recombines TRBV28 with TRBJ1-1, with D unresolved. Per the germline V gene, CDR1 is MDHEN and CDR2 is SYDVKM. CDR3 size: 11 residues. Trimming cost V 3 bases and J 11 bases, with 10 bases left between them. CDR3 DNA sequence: TGTGCCAGCAGTTTGAATAGATCCGCTTTCTTT. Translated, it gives CASSLNRSAFF.

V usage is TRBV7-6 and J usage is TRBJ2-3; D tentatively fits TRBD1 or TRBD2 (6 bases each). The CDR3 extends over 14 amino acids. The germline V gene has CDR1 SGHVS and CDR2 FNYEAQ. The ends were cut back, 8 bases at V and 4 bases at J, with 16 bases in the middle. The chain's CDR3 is CASGDKGGPDTQYF. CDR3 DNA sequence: TGTGCCAGCGGGGACAAGGGAGGTCCAGATACGCAGTATTTT.

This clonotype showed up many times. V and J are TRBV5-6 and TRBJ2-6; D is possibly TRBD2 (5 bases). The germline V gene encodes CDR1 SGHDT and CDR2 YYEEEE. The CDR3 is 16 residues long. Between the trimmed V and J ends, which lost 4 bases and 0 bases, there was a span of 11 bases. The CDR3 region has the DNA TGTGCCAGCAGCCTGGCGGGCGCCTCTGGGGCCAACGTCCTGACTTTC. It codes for CASSLAGASGANVLTF.

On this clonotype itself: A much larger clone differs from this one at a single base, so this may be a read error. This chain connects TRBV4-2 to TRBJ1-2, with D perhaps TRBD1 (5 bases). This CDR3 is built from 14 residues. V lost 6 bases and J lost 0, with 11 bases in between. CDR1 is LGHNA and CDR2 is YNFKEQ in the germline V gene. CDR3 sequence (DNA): TGTGCCAGCAGGTGGGGCCCTTCTAACTATGGCTACACCTTC. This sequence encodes CASRWGPSNYGYTF.